This record covers a single TCR beta chain. Data came from immunoSEQ multiplex PCR; TCRdb stores just in-frame clones and leaves some out. The table lists 200,000 to 250,000 clones, more than 70% of them singletons. The CDR3 runs 15 residues. Germline V CDR1 and CDR2: SGHRS, YFSETQ. Trimming stripped 0 bases from V and 10 bases from J, with 18 bases between. The data derive from a study of cytotoxic CD8 clonotypes in ibrutinib-treated CLL. This TCR derives from a human donor with chronic lymphocytic leukemia. The material was PBMCs, obtained after 12 months of ibrutinib treatment. The chain couples TRBV5-1 to TRBJ2-3; unclear D gene. CDR3 residues: CASSLGTPATNPQYF. CDR3 nucleotides: TGCGCCAGCAGCTTGGGGACGCCAGCAACAAATCCGCAGTATTTT.